A selection of T cell receptor beta chains follows, all from one sample in a study of neurological immune-mediated disorders. Each CDR3 protein is one row after TCRdb ran MiXCR on the 5' RACE reads. Here the sample spans tens of thousands of distinct CDR3 sequences, 10% to 13% being singletons. Sequencing input: PBMCs. The receptors derive from a man aged 40-55 years in good health. The CDR3 runs from the conserved cysteine through the conserved F or W. Each record gives: D gene, J gene, clone size, CDR3 length, V gene, CDR3 protein, CDR3 DNA. A D gene is named only where the DNA matches it firmly. Clone size, where shown, is once, few, many, or a class for clones that have expanded.

D gene: -
J gene: TRBJ1-1
clone size: many
CDR3 length: 20
V gene: TRBV6-5
CDR3 protein: CASSYLPWVKLSVPNTEAFF
CDR3 DNA: TGTGCCAGCAGTTACCTCCCGTGGGTCAAATTGAGCGTCCCCAACACTGAAGCTTTCTTT

D gene: -
J gene: TRBJ2-7
clone size: many
CDR3 length: 13
V gene: TRBV25-1
CDR3 protein: CASRSGSFSEQYF
CDR3 DNA: TGTGCCAGCAGGTCGGGGTCTTTCAGCGAGCAGTACTTC

D gene: TRBD2
J gene: TRBJ2-1
clone size: many
CDR3 length: 13
V gene: TRBV4-2
CDR3 protein: CASRQESGIEQFF
CDR3 DNA: TGTGCCAGCAGGCAGGAGAGCGGGATTGAGCAGTTCTTC

D gene: TRBD1
J gene: TRBJ2-3
clone size: many
CDR3 length: 15
V gene: TRBV14
CDR3 protein: CASSPYRTGRNTQYF
CDR3 DNA: TGTGCCAGCAGCCCATATAGGACAGGGCGCAATACGCAGTATTTT

D gene: -
J gene: TRBJ1-2
clone size: few
CDR3 length: 11
V gene: TRBV6-5
CDR3 protein: CASSRGDGYTF
CDR3 DNA: TGTGCCAGCAGCCGGGGAGACGGCTACACCTTC

D gene: TRBD2
J gene: TRBJ2-3
clone size: many
CDR3 length: 14
V gene: TRBV29-1
CDR3 protein: CSVTGLAATDTQYF
CDR3 DNA: TGCAGCGTAACGGGACTAGCGGCCACAGATACGCAGTATTTT

D gene: -
J gene: TRBJ2-4
clone size: many
CDR3 length: 14
V gene: TRBV28
CDR3 protein: CASSLAGAKNIQYF
CDR3 DNA: TGTGCCAGCAGTTTAGCGGGGGCCAAAAACATTCAGTACTTC

D gene: -
J gene: TRBJ2-1
clone size: many
CDR3 length: 18
V gene: TRBV5-1
CDR3 protein: CASSKTLGEGTLYNEQFF
CDR3 DNA: TGCGCCAGCAGCAAAACCCTCGGAGAGGGGACTCTTTACAATGAGCAGTTCTTC

D gene: TRBD2
J gene: TRBJ2-1
clone size: -
CDR3 length: 15
V gene: TRBV2
CDR3 protein: CASEAGLAFYNEQFF
CDR3 DNA: TGTGCCAGCGAAGCGGGACTAGCGTTTTACAATGAGCAGTTCTTC

D gene: -
J gene: TRBJ2-1
clone size: -
CDR3 length: 13
V gene: TRBV29-1
CDR3 protein: CSVGRQVTNEQIF
CDR3 DNA: TGCAGCGTTGGAAGGCAGGTTACAAATGAGCAGATCTTC

D gene: -
J gene: TRBJ2-1
clone size: many
CDR3 length: 13
V gene: TRBV19
CDR3 protein: CATAGSHWNEQFF
CDR3 DNA: TGTGCCACCGCGGGTTCCCACTGGAATGAGCAGTTCTTC